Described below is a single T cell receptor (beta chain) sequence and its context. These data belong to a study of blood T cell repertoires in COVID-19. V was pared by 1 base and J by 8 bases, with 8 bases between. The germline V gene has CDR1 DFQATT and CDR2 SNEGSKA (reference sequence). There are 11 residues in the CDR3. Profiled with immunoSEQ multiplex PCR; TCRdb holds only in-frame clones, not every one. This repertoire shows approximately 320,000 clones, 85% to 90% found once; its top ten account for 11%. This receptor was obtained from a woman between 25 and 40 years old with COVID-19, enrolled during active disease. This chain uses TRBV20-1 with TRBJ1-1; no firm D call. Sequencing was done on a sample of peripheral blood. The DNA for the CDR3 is TGCAGTGCTAGAGGGGCCTGGGAAGCTTTCTTT. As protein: CSARGAWEAFF.